This note documents a single T cell receptor (beta chain) sequence. The sample is drawn from a study of blood T cell repertoires in COVID-19. The CDR3 sequence is 17 residues long. J lost 12 bases, V lost 3 bases, and 18 bases had no gene match. CDR1 GTSNPN and CDR2 SVGIG come from the germline V gene (reference sequence). The protocol was immunoSEQ multiplex PCR, while the TCRdb copy is restricted to in-frame clones and leaves out a portion. Among 90,000 to 150,000 clones, approximately 86% were seen once, and the ten largest hold 0.7% to 0.9%. The specimen was peripheral blood. The clonotype comes from a woman aged 50 to 65 with active or convalescent COVID-19. This chain links TRBV30 with TRBJ2-1; the match to TRBD2 covers 12 bases. CDR3 loop: CAWRIVGQRLAGVGQFF. In nucleotides, the CDR3 is TGTGCCTGGAGAATAGTCGGACAGCGACTAGCGGGAGTGGGGCAGTTCTTC.